This note documents a single T cell receptor beta chain sequence. The clone's antigen remains unknown. Within one base of it there is no much larger clone, and no base qualities were kept. TCRbeta CDR3 regions were amplified from genomic DNA by means of the immunoSEQ Assay, a bias-controlled multiplex PCR. Regarding the original processing steps: Nucleated cell counts per sample were estimated from amplification of reference gene primers within the assay. Sequence reads were collapsed and filtered to measure the absolute abundance of every unique TCRbeta CDR3 rearrangement. For each sample, productive Simpson clonality was calculated as the square root of Simpson's diversity index across productive rearrangements. Imported from immuneACCESS, the table was reduced by TCRdb to in-frame sequences with V and J called. These copies leave out some clones; in studies compared against another copy, an unresolved V gene accounts for under half, and the cause of the remainder is not known. That table supplies the V and J calls and clone size; D and trimming were determined from the DNA. The sample profile shows roughly 290,000 clones; about 90% of them were found once. The top ten clonotypes cover 2.1% of the sample.

Reading from cysteine to phenylalanine, the CDR3 counts 16 amino acids. Here the CDR3 DNA is all that survives: 48 bases in frame from base 1. For CDR1 and CDR2, the germline V gene lists MGHRA and YSYEKL. Trimming takes 4 bases off V and 8 bases off J; junction bases not matched to a gene: 9. The data stem from a study of blood T cell repertoires in COVID-19 (dated by TCRdb to 2019 to 2021). In the study overall: Collaborator samples came from the United States, Italy and Spain and covered acute and convalescent phases of COVID-19. The prospective study material was composed of cDNA or gDNA derived from T cells, B-cell-depleted T cells, or PBMCs. Subjects who had been exposed to COVID-19, were actively infected with it, or had recovered from it provided the deeply sampled blood TCRbeta repertoires that made up the dataset. The repertoires were made available in a free public database intended to serve as a resource for research on the immune response to SARS-CoV-2. Samples came from the ongoing ImmuneRACE study (first 160 participants) plus 1,254 subjects from 6 global collaborators. Sample metadata almost always included a de-identified subject ID, COVID-19 status, age in years and sex. Where available, HLA class I and class II types were taken from metadata supplied by the sample provider and were not determined by assay-based typing. Here is what the overall study found, with its caveats: The quantity of clinical and demographic metadata differed by source and by participant and was supplied without curation.

Another Seattle source contributed samples from volunteer blood donors who had recovered from COVID-19. Each collaborating institution followed its own protocols to collect whole blood in K2EDTA tubes. For TCRbeta analysis, collaborator samples were shipped as frozen whole blood, as isolated PBMCs, or as DNA extracted from either sample type. The TCR sequence derives from a woman aged 30 to 39 who had recovered from COVID-19. The source material was peripheral blood. The V gene is TRBV4-1 and the J gene is TRBJ1-3, with 12 bases aligning to TRBD1. The CDR3 region: CASSRSGTGGADTIYF. At the DNA level, the sequence is TGCGCCAGCAGCCGGTCAGGGACAGGGGGCGCAGACACCATATATTTT.